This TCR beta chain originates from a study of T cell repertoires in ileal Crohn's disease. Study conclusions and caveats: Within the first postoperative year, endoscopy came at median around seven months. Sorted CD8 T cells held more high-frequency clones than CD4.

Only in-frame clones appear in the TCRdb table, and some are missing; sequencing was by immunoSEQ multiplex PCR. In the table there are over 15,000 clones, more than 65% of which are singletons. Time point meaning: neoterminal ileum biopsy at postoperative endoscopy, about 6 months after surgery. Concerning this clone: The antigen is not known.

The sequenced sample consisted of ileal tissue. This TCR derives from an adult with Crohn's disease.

CDR3 in amino acids: CASSRDLSQDGYTF. CDR3 nucleotide sequence: TGTGCCAGCAGCCGAGATTTGTCTCAGGATGGCTACACCTTC. The chain joins TRBV7-9 to TRBJ1-2; no reliable D call. Trimming removed 5 bases at V and 6 bases at J, with 16 bases between. Germline CDR1 reads SEHNR; CDR2 reads FQNEAQ (reference sequence). The CDR3 covers 14 residues.